This T cell receptor beta chain stems from a study of T-cell reconstitution after alpha-beta-depleted transplantation in children. Study results and limitations: T-cell counts and diversity at one year post-transplant came mainly from newly produced T cells. After transplant, high TCRbeta diversity at day 60 in some patients arose from surviving recipient T cells and thymic progenitors. Where alpha-beta T cells came from about two months after transplant was reportedly several hundred expanded graft clones.

Unique molecular identifiers were incorporated during preparation of the TCRbeta library. TCRdb re-called the PCR reads with MiXCR, one entry per CDR3 protein. The data show a few hundred thousand distinct CDR3 sequences, approximately 42% seen once. Comment on this clonotype: Its antigen is undetermined.

There are 13 residues in the CDR3. V was trimmed by 6 bases and J by 3 bases, leaving 12 bases between them. The chain employs TRBV12-3 or TRBV12-4 and TRBJ2-7, with D perhaps matching TRBD1 (7 bases). This specimen consisted of PBMCs, obtained before TCRalphabeta/CD19-depleted stem cell transplant. The sequence was obtained from a girl aged 2-10 years with aplastic anemia, due to receive a stem cell transplant. CDR3 bases: TGTGCCAGCAGCTCCAGGGGGGACTACGAGCAGTACTTC. Its protein is CASSSRGDYEQYF.